The sample holds many counts of the clone carrying this T cell receptor beta chain. The data are from a study of type 1 and type 2 diabetes patients. Amplification started from genomic DNA. A primer set of 30 forward and 13 reverse primers amplified the CDR3. TCRdb re-derived calls from the multiplex PCR reads in MiXCR, one entry per CDR3 protein. The table includes 270,000 or so distinct CDR3 sequences, more than 45% detected once. Diabetic patients met standard criteria for type 1 or type 2 diabetes. J gave up 7 bases and V 6 bases, and 2 bases lay outside the gene matches. Germline V CDR1 and CDR2: LNHNV, YYDKDF (reference sequence). The CDR3 runs to 13 residues.

The sample consisted of peripheral blood mononuclear cells (PBMCs). The V and J genes are TRBV15 and TRBJ1-4; 10 bases match TRBD1. The sequence derives from a young man with type 2 diabetes. The CDR3 sequence: CATRWDRGEKLFF. In nucleotides, the CDR3 is TGTGCCACCAGATGGGACAGGGGTGAAAAACTGTTTTTT. Together with reference TRBV15 and TRBJ1-4, the CDR3 gives the full variable domain: DAMVIQNPRYQVTQFGKPVTLSCSQTLNHNVMYWYQQKSSQAPKLLFHYYDKDFNNEADTPDNFQSRRPNTSFCFLDIRSPGLGDTAMYLCATRWDRGEKLFFGSGTQLSVL.